Described below is a single T cell receptor (beta chain) sequence and its context. The data were obtained in a study of blood T cell repertoires in COVID-19. Repertoires were generated with immunoSEQ multiplex PCR, while TCRdb's copy carries only in-frame clones and drops some. The repertoire holds 540,000 or so clones, with roughly 91% as singletons. V was pared by 5 bases and J by 7 bases, with 18 bases of the junction left unmatched. The CDR3 consists of 17 residues. The germline gives CDR1 MDHEN, CDR2 SYDVKM. Material: peripheral blood. The sequence was obtained from a woman in her 50s with COVID-19, enrolled during active disease. V is TRBV28 and J is TRBJ1-2; 8 nucleotides match TRBD1. The DNA of the CDR3 is TGTGCCAGCAGTCCAACCCGACAGGGGCCTCCCGGGGGTGGCTACACCTTC. Amino acid sequence: CASSPTRQGPPGGGYTF.